A single sample is the source of the 21 T cell receptor beta chains below, sequenced in a study of radiotherapy plus CTLA-4 blockade in lung cancer. Using immunoSEQ multiplex PCR, the repertoire was profiled, and TCRdb retains in-frame clones only, with some absent. This table has tens of thousands of clones, approximately 67% appearing once. Source: peripheral blood, taken from a patient treated with radiotherapy plus ipilimumab. The receptors originated from a human donor with non-small cell lung cancer whose response to radiotherapy plus ipilimumab could not be evaluated.

The chain couples TRBV29-1 to TRBJ2-1, with a weak D call TRBD2 (6 bases). Trimming pared 2 bases from V and 7 bases from J, leaving 15 bases between. This CDR3 region has 14 residues. CDR1 and CDR2 from the germline V gene are SQVTM and ANQGSEA. CDR3 coding DNA: TGCAGCGTTGAAAGGGGACTTGCGCCGAATGAGCAGTTCTTC. This sequence encodes CSVERGLAPNEQFF.

J is TRBJ1-2 and V is TRBV7-9; D is undetermined. V lost 5 bases to trimming and J lost 6 bases, with 10 bases between them. CDR3 length: 12 amino acids. The germline CDR1 and CDR2 sequences are SEHNR and FQNEAQ (reference sequence). The CDR3 protein is CASSREADGYTF. As DNA, the CDR3 is TGTGCCAGCAGCCGGGAGGCGGATGGCTACACCTTC.

The V call is TRBV30, the J call TRBJ2-7, with 14 bases aligning to TRBD2. The CDR3 is 15 amino acids. CDR1 is GTSNPN and CDR2 is SVGIG in the germline V gene (reference sequence). The ends lost 2 bases at V and 7 bases at J; junction bases unmatched: 7. The CDR3 loop is CAWSRGLAGAGEQYF. In nucleotides, the CDR3 is TGTGCCTGGAGTCGGGGACTAGCGGGAGCGGGGGAGCAGTACTTC.

This chain uses TRBV13 with TRBJ1-4, with unresolved D. Trimming cost V 3 bases and J 0 bases, with 5 bases left between them. Germline V gives CDR1 PRHDT, CDR2 FYEKMQ (reference sequence). This CDR3 spans 14 amino acids. The CDR3, as DNA: TGTGCCAGCAGCTTGGGCGCAACTAATGAAAAACTGTTTTTT. Translated, it gives CASSLGATNEKLFF.

Concerning this clone: The junction and the germline gene differ at one end; a read error may be behind it. The chain links TRBV7-7 to TRBJ2-1; 7 bases fit TRBD2. CDR3 length equals 13 residues. In germline, CDR1 is SSHAT, CDR2 FNYEAQ (reference sequence). For the CDR3, the DNA is TGTGCCGGCAGCCTTAGTGGGGGGGGTGAGCAGTTCTTC. This encodes CAGSLSGGGEQFF.

This sequence joins TRBV30 and TRBJ1-5, with TRBD1 matching over 8 bases. V dropped 5 bases and J dropped 5; count of bases not matched to a gene: 5. The CDR3 totals 13 residues. The germline CDR1 and CDR2 sequences are GTSNPN and SVGIG (reference sequence). The chain's CDR3 is CAWGDRGDQPQHF. Here the CDR3 DNA reads TGTGCCTGGGGAGACAGGGGTGATCAGCCCCAGCATTTT.

V gene TRBV27 combines with J gene TRBJ1-1; TRBD1 is a possible D gene (5 bases). V lost 2 bases and J 4 bases, leaving 11 bases between the germline ends. This CDR3 has 14 residues. Germline-derived CDR1 and CDR2 are MNHEY and SMNVEV (reference sequence). CDR3: CASSLGVGGTEAFF. The DNA of the CDR3 is TGTGCCAGCAGTTTAGGGGTCGGGGGCACTGAAGCTTTCTTT.

The J gene is TRBJ2-1, the V gene TRBV19, with TRBD1 as a possible D gene (5 bases). From germline, CDR1 is LNHDA and CDR2 SQIVND (reference sequence). The CDR3 length is 16 residues. Trimming left V 1 base short and J 4 bases short, with 14 bases between. The CDR3 spells CASSIARQGGYNEQFF. The DNA for the CDR3 is TGTGCCAGTAGTATAGCTCGCCAGGGTGGATACAATGAGCAGTTCTTC.

This clone was detected a few times. J is TRBJ1-1 and V is TRBV6-5, with D maybe TRBD1 (5 bases). This CDR3 is 15 amino acids long. The germline V gene encodes CDR1 MNHEY and CDR2 SVGAGI. V was clipped by 0 bases and J by 3 bases, with 11 bases between them. The DNA of the CDR3 is TGTGCCAGCAGTTACTCGATTAGGGGCGACACTGAAGCTTTCTTT. It specifies CASSYSIRGDTEAFF.

The V and J genes are TRBV7-9 and TRBJ2-7; 10 bases are shared with TRBD2. This CDR3 has 14 amino acids. Germline CDR1 and CDR2: SEHNR and FQNEAQ (reference sequence). J lost 6 bases, V lost 5 bases, and 7 bases had no gene match. The CDR3: CASSRAGGSSEQYF. The CDR3, as DNA: TGTGCCAGCAGCCGAGCGGGGGGGTCTTCCGAGCAGTACTTC. Filled out from reference TRBV7-9 and TRBJ2-7, the complete variable domain reads DTGVSQNPRHKITKRGQNVTFRCDPISEHNRLYWYRQTLGQGPEFLTYFQNEAQLEKSRLLSDRFSAERPKGSFSTLEIQRTEQGDSAMYLCASSRAGGSSEQYFGPGTRLTVT.

V gene TRBV9 combines with J gene TRBJ1-3, with D tentatively TRBD1 (6 bases). There are 16 residues in the CDR3. Germline V lookup: CDR1 SGDLS, CDR2 YYNGEE. V shed 0 bases and J shed 2 bases, with 12 bases lying between them. The CDR3 nucleotides are TGTGCCAGCAGCGTAGTAGGGGGGGCGACTGGAAACACCATATATTTT. This codes for CASSVVGGATGNTIYF.

Note on this clone: Sequence at one end of the junction differs from germline and may be a read error. The V call is TRBV14, the J call TRBJ2-5; perhaps TRBD2 as D (6 bases). This CDR3 region has 15 residues. CDR1 is SGHDN, CDR2 FVKESK, per germline. The CDR3 DNA follows: TGTGCCAGCAGCTCCGGGACTGCCGTTCAAGAGGCCCAGTACTTC. Encoded protein: CASSSGTAVQEAQYF.

V and J are TRBV11-2 and TRBJ1-2; D not resolved. CDR1 and CDR2 (germline): SGHAT, FQNNGV. The CDR3 contains 14 residues. The V gene lost 5 bases and the J gene lost 4 bases, with 14 bases spanning the gap. The CDR3 loop is CASSEGKRSYGYTF. The CDR3 DNA reads TGTGCCAGCAGCGAAGGGAAGCGGTCCTATGGCTACACCTTC. The variable domain in full, with the rest retrieved from reference TRBV11-2 and TRBJ1-2, is EAGVAQSPRYKIIEKRQSVAFWCNPISGHATLYWYQQILGQGPKLLIQFQNNGVVDDSQLPKDRFSAERLKGVDSTLKIQPAKLEDSAVYLCASSEGKRSYGYTFGSGTRLTVV.

The chain couples TRBV29-1 to TRBJ1-1; D call uncertain. With 7 bases removed from V and 3 bases from J, the gap between germline ends came to 12 bases. Germline values: CDR1 SQVTM, CDR2 ANQGSEA. The CDR3 contains 12 residues. The CDR3 loop reads CSAADGYTEAFF. The CDR3, as DNA: TGCAGCGCCGCGGATGGGTACACTGAAGCTTTCTTT.

The chain couples TRBV10-3 to TRBJ2-7; perhaps TRBD1 as D (6 bases). Germline loops: CDR1 ENHRY, CDR2 SYGVKD. V was pared by 0 bases and J by 0 bases, with 15 bases between. The CDR3 loop spans 17 amino acids. CDR3 in DNA: TGTGCCATCAGTGAGTCGGTTTGGGGGCGAAGCTCCTACGAGCAGTACTTC. It is translated as CAISESVWGRSSYEQYF.

The chain employs TRBV18 and TRBJ2-1; 7 nucleotides line up with TRBD2. The CDR3 runs 18 residues. CDR1 and CDR2 from the germline V gene are KGHSH and LQKENI. V was clipped by 5 bases and J by 4 bases; unmatched bases: 17. CDR3 protein: CASSSTDPGREGYNEQFF. As DNA, the CDR3 is TGTGCCAGCTCATCCACGGATCCGGGCAGGGAGGGATACAATGAGCAGTTCTTC. The full variable domain, rest sourced from reference TRBV18 and TRBJ2-1, is NAGVMQNPRHLVRRRGQEARLRCSPMKGHSHVYWYRQLPEEGLKFMVYLQKENIIDESGMPKERFSAEFPKEGPSILRIQQVVRGDSAAYFCASSSTDPGREGYNEQFFGPGTRLTVL.

This clone has only one observation. The chain joins TRBV7-2 to TRBJ2-1; a possible D gene is TRBD2 (6 bases). The germline CDR1 and CDR2 sequences are SGHTA and FQGNSA. V was trimmed by 2 bases and J by 5 bases, leaving 13 bases between them. There are 15 residues in the CDR3. CDR3 sequence (DNA): TGTGCCAGCAGCTTAATGAGCGGGTTCAACAATGAGCAGTTCTTC. Translation: CASSLMSGFNNEQFF.

This clone occurred once. The V and J genes are TRBV2 and TRBJ2-5; D is unresolved. Near its end, the DNA agrees better with TRBJ2-7, so the J call may be wrong. This CDR3 is 10 amino acids long. Germline-derived CDR1 and CDR2 are SNHLY and FYNNEI. CDR3 residues: CASRTDEQYF. The CDR3 DNA reads as TGTGCCAGCAGGACTGACGAGCAGTACTTC.

This clone occurred many times. V and J are TRBV30 and TRBJ1-1; D gene unclear. The ends were cut back, 0 bases at V and 8 bases at J, with 7 bases in the middle. The CDR3 loop spans 11 amino acids. Germline CDR1 and CDR2: GTSNPN and SVGIG (reference sequence). CDR3 in DNA: TGTGCCTGGAGTGTAGATCGGGAAGCTTTCTTT. Its protein product is CAWSVDREAFF.

In this sample, this clone turned up a few times. Written as DNA, the CDR3 is TGTGCCTGGAGTGTAACAGTAACCACTGAAGCTTTCTTT. It is translated as CAWSVTVTTEAFF. V and J are TRBV30 and TRBJ1-1; D unclear. Germline CDR1 GTSNPN, CDR2 SVGIG (reference sequence). V was pared by 0 bases and J by 4 bases, with 9 bases between. The CDR3 spans 13 residues.

The chain recombines TRBV2 with TRBJ1-2; 7 positions agree with TRBD1. The germline V gene has CDR1 SNHLY and CDR2 FYNNEI. V shed 4 bases and J 4 bases; nucleotides not matched to a gene: 0. The CDR3 loop spans 12 amino acids. CDR3 sequence: CASSGDSYGYTF. The CDR3 DNA sequence: TGTGCCAGCAGTGGGGACAGCTATGGCTACACCTTC.